Sequencing of this TCR beta chain was carried out in a study of T cell repertoires in cytomegalovirus infection. Study-wide background: Researchers turned to recently identified HLA-C-restricted CMV epitopes as well as well-studied HLA-B-restricted ones. An indication of both CMV infection and matching HLA type came from public TCR beta signatures.

This clonotype has just a few counts. The target antigen is unknown. Regarding the study as a whole: HLA-C-restricted CMV clonotypes gave the most frequent clonotype in two of eight donors.

TCRdb reanalysed the reads using MiXCR and keeps one entry per CDR3 protein. The sample carries more than 250,000 distinct CDR3 sequences, 20% to 30% recorded once. The CDR3 totals 19 residues. Per the germline V gene, CDR1 is SGHVS and CDR2 is FQNEAQ. With 4 bases clipped from V and 1 base from J, the junction kept 8 bases outside the gene matches. The sample here was cultured PBMCs, taken from culture after CMV antigen stimulation. The sequence derives from a human donor in good health (CMV status not recorded). Some clones in this sample may be carry-over from other donors' samples. This sequence joins TRBV7-8 and TRBJ2-1, with TRBD2 matching over 15 bases. Written as DNA, the CDR3 is TGTGCCAGCAGCTGGATTGGACTAGCGGGAGGGCCATCCTACAATGAGCAGTTCTTC. It translates to CASSWIGLAGGPSYNEQFF.